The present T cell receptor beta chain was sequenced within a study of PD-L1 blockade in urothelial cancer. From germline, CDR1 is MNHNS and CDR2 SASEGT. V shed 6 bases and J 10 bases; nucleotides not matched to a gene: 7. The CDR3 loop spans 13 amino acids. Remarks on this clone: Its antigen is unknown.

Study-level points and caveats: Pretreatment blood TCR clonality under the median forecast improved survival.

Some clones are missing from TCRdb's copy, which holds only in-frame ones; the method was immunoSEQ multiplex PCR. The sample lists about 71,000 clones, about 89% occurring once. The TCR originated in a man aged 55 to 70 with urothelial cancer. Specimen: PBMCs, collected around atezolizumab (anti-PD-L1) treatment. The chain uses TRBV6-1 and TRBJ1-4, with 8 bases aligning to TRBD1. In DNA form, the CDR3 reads TGTGCCAGCAGCCGGGACAGGCTAGCAAAACTGTTTTTT. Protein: CASSRDRLAKLFF.